The TCR beta chain described here comes from a study of T-cell memory formation after mild COVID-19. About the research overall: Among the donors, TCR clusters were largely specific to each donor.

Sample barcodes and UMIs were carried by the TCR alpha and TCR beta cDNA libraries that 5'RACE generated with constant-segment primers. TCRdb called the 5' RACE reads again in MiXCR, with one record for every CDR3 protein. The sample has just over 400,000 distinct CDR3 sequences; 20% to 30% are singletons. CDR1 SGHRS and CDR2 YFSETQ come from the germline V gene. The CDR3 has 14 amino acids. The V end was cut by 5 bases, the J end by 4 bases, with 15 bases between. This clonotype was seen many times. Its antigen is unknown. Findings of the study overall: Certain responding clones were present in pre-infection memory, suggesting participation of cross-reactive memory. Mostly located in CM and EM were contracting CD4+ clones, with contracting CD8+ clones located in EMRA.

The sequenced material came from PBMCs or a T cell subset sorted from them (not recorded which). The TCR originated in an adult woman who had mild COVID-19 (a few samples of this study predate the infection). Cell type and time point are not known. V gene TRBV5-1 combines with J gene TRBJ1-1; weak D call: TRBD1 (5 bases). Here the CDR3 DNA reads TGCGCCAGCAGAGGCCCGGGGCCGGTCACTGAAGCTTTCTTT. Residues: CASRGPGPVTEAFF.